These 26 T cell receptor beta chains originate from one sample sequenced in a study of shared clonotypes between healthy human individuals. Sequencing used immunoSEQ multiplex PCR; TCRdb keeps in-frame clones, though not all of them. The repertoire holds roughly 1,100,000 clones, with about three quarters as singletons. Sequenced sample: memory CD4+ T cells sorted from blood. Documented subset: CD45RA-negative fraction. These receptors came from a man younger than 35 in good health.

This clone appeared once. The DNA of the CDR3 is TGCAGCGTTGAAGGGCCAGGGGGGAGGTATGGCTACACCTTC. The encoded protein is CSVEGPGGRYGYTF. The V call is TRBV29-1, the J call TRBJ1-2, with TRBD1 identical over 7 bases. Germline CDR1 reads SQVTM; CDR2 reads ANQGSEA. This CDR3 has 14 amino acids. J gave up 5 bases and V 1 base, and 7 bases lay outside the gene matches.

The rearrangement joins TRBV5-1 to TRBJ2-5; D tentatively reads TRBD1 or TRBD2 (5 bases each). Germline V gives CDR1 SGHRS, CDR2 YFSETQ. Deletions cut 5 bases from V and 2 bases from J, with 13 bases between. CDR3 length equals 14 residues. The CDR3 here is CASSYSGPQETQYF. The CDR3 nucleotides are TGCGCCAGCAGTTATTCGGGACCTCAAGAGACCCAGTACTTC.

Remarks on this clone: The sample carries other DNA sequences with the same CDR3. The gene calls are TRBV10-3 and TRBJ1-1, with TRBD1 identical over 8 bases. Germline trimming cut 6 bases from V and 0 bases from J; bases unmatched to any gene: 3. The length of the CDR3 is 14 residues. CDR1 ENHRY and CDR2 SYGVKD come from the germline V gene. CDR3: CAIRDRGLNTEAFF. Written as DNA, the CDR3 is TGTGCCATCAGAGACAGGGGACTGAACACTGAAGCTTTCTTT.

This clone turned up a few times. J is TRBJ1-5 and V is TRBV9; no definite D call. This CDR3 is built from 13 residues. Trimming shortened V by 0 bases and J by 7 bases, and 8 bases separated the two germline ends. The germline V gene has CDR1 SGDLS and CDR2 YYNGEE. CDR3 region: CASSVGYEQPQHF. CDR3 coding DNA: TGTGCCAGCAGCGTAGGGTACGAGCAGCCCCAGCATTTT.

Details on this clone: This may stem from a read error, because a much larger clone lies one nucleotide away. Other DNA sequences in this sample translate to the same CDR3. This rearrangement joins TRBV29-1 to TRBJ2-2; D gene uncertain. Germline V lookup: CDR1 SQVTM, CDR2 ANQGSEA. V shed 5 bases and J shed 5 bases, with 6 bases lying between them. The CDR3 covers 11 residues. This CDR3 is CSVRNTGELFF. The DNA of the CDR3 is TGCAGCGTTCGGAATACCGGGGAGCTGTTTTTT.

This clone appeared a few times. The chain employs TRBV15 and TRBJ2-1; 8 bases line up with TRBD2. In germline, CDR1 is LNHNV, CDR2 YYDKDF (reference sequence). This CDR3 comprises 15 residues. V gave up 3 bases and J gave up 4 bases; unmatched junction bases: 5. The CDR3 region is CATSSRTSSYNEQFF. The CDR3 DNA reads as TGTGCCACCAGCAGTCGGACTAGCAGTTACAATGAGCAGTTCTTC.

The V and J genes are TRBV19 and TRBJ2-7; 12 positions agree with TRBD2. Germline lookup yields CDR1 LNHDA and CDR2 SQIVND (reference sequence). V shed 4 bases, J shed 3 bases, and the junction held 4 bases outside the gene matches. CDR3 length: 15 amino acids. The CDR3 reads CASSRTSGTLYEQYF. In nucleotides, the CDR3 is TGTGCCAGTAGTAGGACTAGCGGGACCCTCTACGAGCAGTACTTC. The whole variable domain, remainder taken from reference TRBV19 and TRBJ2-7, is DGGITQSPKYLFRKEGQNVTLSCEQNLNHDAMYWYRQDPGQGLRLIYYSQIVNDFQKGDIAEGYSVSREKKESFPLTVTSAQKNPTAFYLCASSRTSGTLYEQYFGPGTRLTVT.

This CDR3 reads CASTPSRSVNNQPQHF. For the CDR3, the DNA is TGTGCCAGCACCCCCTCACGCAGCGTGAACAATCAGCCCCAGCATTTT. This chain connects TRBV6-6 to TRBJ1-5; D unclear. Germline-derived CDR1 and CDR2 are MNHNY and SVGAGI (reference sequence). This CDR3 has 16 residues. Between the trimmed V and J ends, which lost 7 bases and 3 bases, there was a span of 19 bases.

This clone was seen only a few times. The chain employs TRBV6-5 and TRBJ1-5, with D unclear. Germline V lookup: CDR1 MNHEY, CDR2 SVGAGI. The V end lost 0 bases, the J end lost 0 bases, and 6 bases lay between the germline ends. CDR3 size: 15 residues. DNA of the CDR3: TGTGCCAGCAGTTACTCCCAAAGTAGCAATCAGCCCCAGCATTTT. This encodes CASSYSQSSNQPQHF.

The table lists this clone with a count of one. The chain is built from TRBV5-4 and TRBJ2-5, with 10 bases identical to TRBD2. V shed 4 bases and J 5 bases; nucleotides not matched to a gene: 5. This CDR3 comprises 14 residues. Germline-derived CDR1 and CDR2 are SGHNT and YYREEE (reference sequence). The CDR3 reads CASSLLAGVETQYF. The CDR3 nucleotides are TGTGCCAGCAGCCTCCTAGCGGGGGTGGAGACCCAGTACTTC.

The chain employs TRBV30 and TRBJ2-3, with TRBD2 matching over 9 bases. This CDR3 is 15 amino acids long. V dropped 4 bases and J dropped 0; count of bases not matched to a gene: 5. Germline V lookup: CDR1 GTSNPN, CDR2 SVGIG (reference sequence). The CDR3, as DNA: TGTGCCTGGACCTCTAGCGGGACTAGCACAGATACGCAGTATTTT. This gives the protein CAWTSSGTSTDTQYF.

The rearrangement uses TRBV2 and TRBJ2-3; 8 bases match TRBD1. V gave up 5 bases and J gave up 0 bases; unmatched junction bases: 4. Germline CDR1 and CDR2: SNHLY and FYNNEI. The CDR3 runs to 15 residues. The CDR3 bases are TGTGCCAGCAGTACGGACAGGGCTAGCACAGATACGCAGTATTTT. It translates to CASSTDRASTDTQYF.

This clone was observed many times. Within the sample, other DNA sequences also encode this same CDR3. V gene TRBV30 combines with J gene TRBJ1-1; D is uncertain. This CDR3 has 12 amino acids. Trimming left V 0 bases short and J 8 bases short, with 10 bases between. Per germline, CDR1 GTSNPN and CDR2 SVGIG (reference sequence). CDR3 nucleotide sequence: TGTGCCTGGAGTGTACGGGGTGACGAAGCTTTCTTT. Translating it yields CAWSVRGDEAFF.

The chain is built from TRBV4-2 and TRBJ1-1; D is uncertain. The length of the CDR3 is 14 residues. CDR1 and CDR2 (germline): LGHNA, YNFKEQ. V lost 0 bases to trimming and J lost 1 base, with 6 bases between them. CDR3 region: CASSQERGNTEAFF. The CDR3 DNA reads as TGTGCCAGCAGCCAAGAAAGAGGGAACACTGAAGCTTTCTTT.

The rearrangement joins TRBV11-2 to TRBJ2-7; D gene ambiguous. The length of the CDR3 is 12 residues. Germline CDR1 and CDR2: SGHAT and FQNNGV. With 3 bases removed from V and 3 bases from J, the gap between germline ends came to 6 bases. The CDR3 DNA follows: TGTGCCAGCAGCTTTTACAACTACGAGCAGTACTTC. Residues: CASSFYNYEQYF. The full variable domain, its missing parts supplied by reference TRBV11-2 and TRBJ2-7, is EAGVAQSPRYKIIEKRQSVAFWCNPISGHATLYWYQQILGQGPKLLIQFQNNGVVDDSQLPKDRFSAERLKGVDSTLKIQPAKLEDSAVYLCASSFYNYEQYFGPGTRLTVT.

This clone was detected only once. The V gene is TRBV19, the J gene TRBJ1-5, with 7 nucleotides matching TRBD1. Germline CDR1 LNHDA, CDR2 SQIVND (reference sequence). J gave up 7 bases and V 8 bases, and 5 bases lay outside the gene matches. The length of the CDR3 is 12 residues. The CDR3 protein is CASQGVKQPQHF. CDR3 nucleotide sequence: TGTGCCAGTCAGGGGGTAAAGCAGCCCCAGCATTTT.

In its sample, this clone was seen a few times. V usage is TRBV7-8 and J usage is TRBJ2-2; 9 nucleotides line up with TRBD1. Germline lookup yields CDR1 SGHVS and CDR2 FQNEAQ. The CDR3 has 15 amino acids. V gave up 5 bases and J gave up 6 bases; unmatched junction bases: 7. Here the CDR3 reads CASSPGTGSAGELFF. Here the CDR3 DNA reads TGTGCCAGCAGCCCCGGGACAGGGTCGGCCGGGGAGCTGTTTTTT.

The rearrangement links TRBV5-5 to TRBJ1-2, with D perhaps matching TRBD1 (6 bases). CDR3 size: 13 residues. Deletions cut 0 bases from V and 4 bases from J, with 7 bases between. In germline, CDR1 is SGHKS, CDR2 YYEKEE (reference sequence). The CDR3: CASSLVGGYGYTF. The CDR3 bases are TGTGCCAGCAGCTTGGTAGGGGGCTATGGCTACACCTTC.

The V gene is TRBV7-8, the J gene TRBJ1-5; TRBD1 might be the D (5 bases). In germline, CDR1 is SGHVS, CDR2 FQNEAQ. The CDR3 consists of 12 residues. Trimming shortened V by 5 bases and J by 7 bases, and 9 bases separated the two germline ends. CDR3 sequence (DNA): TGTGCCAGCAGCCCCTCAGGGCAGCCCCAGCATTTT. Its translation is CASSPSGQPQHF.

The chain uses TRBV9 and TRBJ2-2; D unclear. V lost 6 bases, J lost 4 bases, and 13 bases lay in between. The CDR3 has 14 amino acids. Germline-derived CDR1 and CDR2 are SGDLS and YYNGEE. The CDR3 region is CASKRSFLTGELFF. In DNA form, the CDR3 reads TGTGCCAGCAAACGATCATTCCTCACCGGGGAGCTGTTTTTT.

The chain carries TRBV5-8 and TRBJ2-7; D remains ambiguous. This CDR3 comprises 15 residues. Germline values: CDR1 SGHTS, CDR2 YDEGEE. The ends were cut back, 4 bases at V and 1 base at J, with 15 bases in the middle. CDR3 in amino acids: CASSTGDPKSYEQYF. DNA for the CDR3: TGTGCCAGCAGCACGGGTGATCCTAAGTCCTACGAGCAGTACTTC.

V is TRBV5-4 and J is TRBJ1-2; 9 bases fit TRBD1. There are 15 residues in the CDR3. The J segment lost 5 bases and the V segment lost 5 bases, leaving 10 bases of the junction unmatched. Germline V gene lookup returns CDR1 SGHNT and CDR2 YYREEE (reference sequence). The CDR3 here is CASSRQTGTGYGYTF. The CDR3 coding sequence is TGTGCCAGCAGTCGGCAAACCGGGACAGGGTATGGCTACACCTTC.

This rearrangement joins TRBV5-1 to TRBJ2-7, with a weak D call TRBD1 (6 bases). The CDR3 is 14 amino acids. From germline, CDR1 is SGHRS and CDR2 YFSETQ. V was shortened by 1 base and J by 6 bases, with 14 bases between the two germline ends. The chain's CDR3 is CASSLPPGTSEQYF. The DNA for the CDR3 is TGCGCCAGCAGCTTGCCCCCAGGGACATCCGAGCAGTACTTC.

J is TRBJ1-1 and V is TRBV7-3; D is undetermined. Trimming pared 5 bases from V and 0 bases from J, leaving 10 bases between. The CDR3 length is 14 residues. Germline V lookup: CDR1 SGHTA, CDR2 FQGTGA. CDR3 protein: CASSKSPVNTEAFF. CDR3 nucleotide sequence: TGTGCCAGCAGCAAGAGTCCGGTGAACACTGAAGCTTTCTTT.

The chain uses TRBV14 and TRBJ1-3; D ambiguous. The CDR3 is made up of 15 amino acids. Germline V lookup: CDR1 SGHDN, CDR2 FVKESK. Trimming left V 1 base short and J 0 bases short, with 7 bases between. DNA of the CDR3: TGTGCCAGCAGCCAAGTAGTCAACTCTGGAAACACCATATATTTT. It specifies CASSQVVNSGNTIYF.

CDR3 sequence (DNA): TGTGCCATCAGTTCCTCGTCCGGGACTACCTTCTCCTACGAGCAGTACTTC. Encoded protein: CAISSSSGTTFSYEQYF. V and J are TRBV10-3 and TRBJ2-7, with TRBD2 matching over 7 bases. CDR3 length: 17 residues. Unmatched junction bases numbered 13, after V lost 5 bases and J lost 0 bases. Per the germline V gene, CDR1 is ENHRY and CDR2 is SYGVKD.